One and the same sample provided the 19 T cell receptor beta chains below, sequenced in a study of blood T cell repertoires in COVID-19. Sequencing was performed with immunoSEQ multiplex PCR; in TCRdb, only in-frame clones are kept and a portion is missing. This table holds roughly 230,000 clones, approximately 92% found once. Sequencing used peripheral blood. Receptors originate from a woman aged 35 to 49 who had recovered from COVID-19.

This chain joins TRBV6-5 and TRBJ1-1; 10 bases are a match to TRBD1. The CDR3 loop spans 14 amino acids. V lost 8 bases, J lost 5 bases, and 8 bases stayed unmatched. Germline V gene lookup returns CDR1 MNHEY and CDR2 SVGAGI. The CDR3 is CASARDRGGTEAFF. The CDR3 DNA reads TGTGCCAGCGCCAGGGACAGGGGAGGGACTGAAGCTTTCTTT.

The table lists this clone with a few counts. The genes are TRBV19 and TRBJ1-2, with TRBD1 as a possible D gene (6 bases). This CDR3 region has 17 residues. V shed 6 bases and J shed 3 bases, with 23 bases lying between them. Germline V gene sequence: CDR1 LNHDA, CDR2 SQIVND (reference sequence). The CDR3 is CASSGRQTRGSDYGYTF. In DNA form, the CDR3 reads TGTGCCAGTAGCGGACGTCAAACCAGGGGCTCGGACTATGGCTACACCTTC.

This chain joins TRBV5-1 and TRBJ2-1, with D uncertain. Germline loops: CDR1 SGHRS, CDR2 YFSETQ. The CDR3 is 15 amino acids. The V gene lost 0 bases and the J gene lost 5 bases, with 12 bases spanning the gap. The DNA for the CDR3 is TGCGCCAGCAGCTTGGATGGTCAGGAAAACAATGAGCAGTTCTTC. This translates into CASSLDGQENNEQFF.

The gene calls are TRBV5-5 and TRBJ1-6; D uncertain. The germline V and J ends were trimmed by 6 bases and 0 bases, with 13 bases remaining between them. Looked up from germline, CDR1 is SGHKS and CDR2 is YYEKEE (reference sequence). This CDR3 spans 16 amino acids. The chain's CDR3 is CASNPQASSYNSPLHF. The CDR3 DNA reads as TGTGCCAGCAACCCTCAGGCGAGCTCCTATAATTCACCCCTCCACTTT.

The gene calls are TRBV28 and TRBJ1-1; 12 nucleotides line up with TRBD1. Trimming removed 8 bases from V and 11 bases from J; junction bases left unmatched: 15. The CDR3 length is 15 residues. Per the germline V gene, CDR1 is MDHEN and CDR2 is SYDVKM. In nucleotides, the CDR3 is TGTGCCAGCGGAAGCCCGGGACAGGGGGCTAGAGGGGCTTTCTTT. This translates into CASGSPGQGARGAFF.

This chain links TRBV9 with TRBJ1-5; tentatively, D is TRBD1 (5 bases). The germline V gene encodes CDR1 SGDLS and CDR2 YYNGEE. This CDR3 is 14 amino acids long. V was pared by 7 bases and J by 7 bases, with 18 bases between. The CDR3 is CASRGGGWEQPQHF. For the CDR3, the DNA is TGTGCCAGCCGCGGGGGGGGATGGGAACAGCCCCAGCATTTT. Complete variable domain (other parts from reference TRBV9 and TRBJ1-5): DSGVTQTPKHLITATGQRVTLRCSPRSGDLSVYWYQQSLDQGLQFLIQYYNGEERAKGNILERFSAQQFPDLHSELNLSSLELGDSALYFCASRGGGWEQPQHFGDGTRLSIL.

This clone was counted a single time. The chain employs TRBV19 and TRBJ2-1; 13 bases are shared with TRBD2. The CDR3 contains 14 residues. Germline CDR1 LNHDA, CDR2 SQIVND (reference sequence). Trimming removed 10 bases from V and 9 bases from J; junction bases left unmatched: 9. The CDR3 loop reads CATSGTSGVLEQFF. The CDR3 DNA sequence: TGTGCCACCTCCGGGACTAGCGGGGTCCTTGAGCAGTTCTTC.

The chain carries TRBV7-9 and TRBJ2-1, with a possible D match to TRBD2 (5 bases). This CDR3 comprises 16 residues. Germline V gene lookup returns CDR1 SEHNR and CDR2 FQNEAQ (reference sequence). V was cut by 5 bases and J by 1 base, with 15 bases left in between. CDR3 sequence (DNA): TGTGCCAGCAGCCCGAATCCGAGCGGTTCCTACAATGAGCAGTTCTTC. Its protein is CASSPNPSGSYNEQFF.

The chain carries TRBV7-9 and TRBJ2-1; possibly TRBD2 for D (5 bases). The CDR3 is 14 residues long. Between the trimmed V and J ends, which lost 0 bases and 9 bases, there was a span of 12 bases. Germline CDR1 SEHNR, CDR2 FQNEAQ (reference sequence). The CDR3 loop reads CASSLAGIGVEQFF. DNA of the CDR3: TGTGCCAGCAGCTTAGCCGGGATAGGTGTTGAGCAGTTCTTC.

The chain joins TRBV5-1 to TRBJ1-1; TRBD1 aligns across 8 bases. The CDR3 runs 13 residues. The V and J ends lost 7 bases and 5 bases, in that order; junction bases with no gene match: 7. CDR1 and CDR2 from the germline V gene are SGHRS and YFSETQ. The CDR3: CASSGGWGTEAFF. The CDR3 coding sequence is TGCGCCAGCTCAGGGGGCTGGGGAACTGAAGCTTTCTTT.

The chain links TRBV5-1 to TRBJ2-7, with 7 bases fitting TRBD1. CDR1 and CDR2 from the germline V gene are SGHRS and YFSETQ. V shed 4 bases and J 8 bases; nucleotides not matched to a gene: 9. The CDR3 is 13 amino acids. DNA of the CDR3: TGCGCCAGCAGCCAAGGACAGGACGCCCAGCAGTACTTC. Residues: CASSQGQDAQQYF.

The chain is built from TRBV5-5 and TRBJ1-4; no reliable D call. Germline loops: CDR1 SGHKS, CDR2 YYEKEE (reference sequence). V was pared by 0 bases and J by 8 bases, with 17 bases between. This CDR3 has 16 residues. The CDR3 here is CASSLAGFGVGEKLFF. The CDR3 region has the DNA TGTGCCAGCAGCTTGGCCGGGTTCGGGGTCGGGGAAAAACTGTTTTTT.

The chain joins TRBV2 to TRBJ1-3, with D perhaps matching TRBD1 (6 bases). The ends were cut back, 6 bases at V and 0 bases at J, with 12 bases in the middle. This CDR3 spans 15 amino acids. In germline, CDR1 is SNHLY, CDR2 FYNNEI. CDR3 sequence: CASSGQRNSGNTIYF. Here the CDR3 DNA reads TGTGCCAGCAGCGGACAGAGAAACTCTGGAAACACCATATATTTT.

This chain links TRBV30 with TRBJ2-5; TRBD2 matches at 8 bases. The CDR3 consists of 12 residues. Germline V gives CDR1 GTSNPN, CDR2 SVGIG (reference sequence). The junction had 7 bases not matched to a gene; V was cut back by 8 bases and J by 5 bases. The CDR3 DNA reads TGTGCCACGGGGGGGCCGTGGGAGACCCAGTACTTC. Its protein product is CATGGPWETQYF.

The chain has TRBV4-2 and TRBJ1-5; the D is unclear. There are 13 residues in the CDR3. V was trimmed by 3 bases and J by 5 bases, leaving 8 bases between them. Per germline, CDR1 LGHNA and CDR2 YNFKEQ. In DNA, the CDR3 is TGTGCCAGCAGCCAGGCGGGGTATCAGCCCCAGCATTTT. It codes for CASSQAGYQPQHF.

The genes are TRBV19 and TRBJ1-3, with a possible D match to TRBD1 (5 bases). The ends were cut back, 7 bases at V and 0 bases at J, with 16 bases in the middle. The CDR3 is 16 residues long. From germline, CDR1 is LNHDA and CDR2 SQIVND (reference sequence). The CDR3 sequence is CASTPGLSFSGNTIYF. CDR3 coding DNA: TGTGCCAGTACCCCGGGACTGAGCTTCTCTGGAAACACCATATATTTT.

V gene TRBV14 combines with J gene TRBJ1-6; TRBD1 is a possible D gene (5 bases). Germline V lookup: CDR1 SGHDN, CDR2 FVKESK. This CDR3 spans 14 amino acids. Deletions cut 4 bases from V and 5 bases from J, with 9 bases between. The CDR3 nucleotides are TGTGCCAGCAGCCCAGGGCGGAATAATTCACCCCTCCACTTT. Its protein is CASSPGRNNSPLHF.

This chain uses TRBV5-6 with TRBJ1-3; TRBD1 matches 9 bases. The CDR3 contains 16 residues. CDR1 and CDR2 (germline): SGHDT, YYEEEE. V lost 1 base, J lost 2 bases, and 4 bases stayed unmatched. CDR3 residues: CASSLLQGAAGNTIYF. In nucleotides, the CDR3 is TGTGCCAGCAGCTTGCTACAGGGGGCAGCTGGAAACACCATATATTTT.

Regarding this clone: This CDR3 is also generated by other DNA sequences in the sample. This chain links TRBV12-3 or TRBV12-4 with TRBJ1-2, with D possibly matching TRBD1 (5 bases). The CDR3 extends over 13 amino acids. Trimming cost V 3 bases and J 2 bases, with 7 bases left between them. CDR3 loop: CASSLTVNYGYTF. CDR3 in DNA: TGTGCCAGCAGTTTGACAGTAAACTATGGCTACACCTTC.